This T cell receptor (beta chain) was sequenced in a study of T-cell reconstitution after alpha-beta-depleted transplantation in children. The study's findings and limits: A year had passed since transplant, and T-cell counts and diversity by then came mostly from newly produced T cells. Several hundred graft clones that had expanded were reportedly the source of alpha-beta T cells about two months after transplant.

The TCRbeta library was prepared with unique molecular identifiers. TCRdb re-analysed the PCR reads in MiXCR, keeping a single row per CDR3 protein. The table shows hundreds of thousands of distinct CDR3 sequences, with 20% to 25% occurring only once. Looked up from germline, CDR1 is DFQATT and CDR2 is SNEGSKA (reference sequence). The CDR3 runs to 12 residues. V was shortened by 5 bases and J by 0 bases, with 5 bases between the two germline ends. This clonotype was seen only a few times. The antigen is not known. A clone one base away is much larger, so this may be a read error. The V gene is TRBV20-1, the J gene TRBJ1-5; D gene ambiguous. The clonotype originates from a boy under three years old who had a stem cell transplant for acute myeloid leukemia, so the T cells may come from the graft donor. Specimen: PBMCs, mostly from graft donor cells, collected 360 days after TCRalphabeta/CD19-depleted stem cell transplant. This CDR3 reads CSASDSNQPQHF. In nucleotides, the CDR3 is TGCAGTGCTTCGGATAGCAATCAGCCCCAGCATTTT.